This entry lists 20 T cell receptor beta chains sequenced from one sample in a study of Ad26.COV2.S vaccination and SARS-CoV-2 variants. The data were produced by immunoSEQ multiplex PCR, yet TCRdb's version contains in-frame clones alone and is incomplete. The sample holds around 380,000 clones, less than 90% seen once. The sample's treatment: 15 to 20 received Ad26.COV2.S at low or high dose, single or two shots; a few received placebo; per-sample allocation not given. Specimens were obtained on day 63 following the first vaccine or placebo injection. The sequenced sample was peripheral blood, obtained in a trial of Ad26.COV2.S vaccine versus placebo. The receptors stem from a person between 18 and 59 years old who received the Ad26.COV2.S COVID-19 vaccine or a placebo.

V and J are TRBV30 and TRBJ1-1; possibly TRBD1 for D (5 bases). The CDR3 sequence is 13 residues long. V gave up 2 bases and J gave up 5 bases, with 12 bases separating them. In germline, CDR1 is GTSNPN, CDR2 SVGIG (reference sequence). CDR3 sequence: CAWSPGRPTEAFF. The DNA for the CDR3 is TGTGCCTGGAGTCCGGGACGACCTACTGAAGCTTTCTTT.

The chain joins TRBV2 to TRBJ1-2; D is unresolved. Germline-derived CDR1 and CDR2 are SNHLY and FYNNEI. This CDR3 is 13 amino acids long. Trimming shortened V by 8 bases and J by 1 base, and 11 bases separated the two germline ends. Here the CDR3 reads CASADVNNYGYTF. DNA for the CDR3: TGTGCCAGCGCCGACGTGAATAACTATGGCTACACCTTC.

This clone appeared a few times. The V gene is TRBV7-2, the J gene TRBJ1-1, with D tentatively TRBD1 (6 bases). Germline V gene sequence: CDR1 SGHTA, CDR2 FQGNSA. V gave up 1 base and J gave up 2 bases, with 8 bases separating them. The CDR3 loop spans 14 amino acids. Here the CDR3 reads CASSLGDTNTEAFF. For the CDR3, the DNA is TGTGCCAGCAGCTTAGGGGACACAAACACTGAAGCTTTCTTT.

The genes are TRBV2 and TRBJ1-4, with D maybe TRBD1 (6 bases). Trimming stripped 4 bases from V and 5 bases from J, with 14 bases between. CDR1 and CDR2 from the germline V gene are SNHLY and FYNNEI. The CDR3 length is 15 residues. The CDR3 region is CASSVGGRGNEKLFF. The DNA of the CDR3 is TGTGCCAGCAGTGTTGGTGGCAGGGGAAATGAAAAACTGTTTTTT.

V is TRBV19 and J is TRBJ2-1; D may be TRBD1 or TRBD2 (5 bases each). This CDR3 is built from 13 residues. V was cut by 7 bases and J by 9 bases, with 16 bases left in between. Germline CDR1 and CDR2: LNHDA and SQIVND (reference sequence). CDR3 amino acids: CASTTTPGREQFF. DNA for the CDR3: TGTGCCAGTACAACGACCCCGGGACGTGAGCAGTTCTTC.

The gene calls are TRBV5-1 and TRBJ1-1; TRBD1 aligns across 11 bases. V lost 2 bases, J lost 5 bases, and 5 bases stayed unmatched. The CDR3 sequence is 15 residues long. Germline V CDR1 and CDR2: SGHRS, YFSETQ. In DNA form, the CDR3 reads TGCGCCAGCAGCTTTGGACAGGGGGCGGTGACTGAAGCTTTCTTT. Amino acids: CASSFGQGAVTEAFF.

DNA of the CDR3: TGTGCCAGCAGCTTCAGTAACACCGGGGAGCTGTTTTTT. This codes for CASSFSNTGELFF. The rearrangement joins TRBV11-2 to TRBJ2-2; D unresolved. V was clipped by 3 bases and J by 2 bases, with 4 bases between them. Germline lookup yields CDR1 SGHAT and CDR2 FQNNGV. The CDR3 is 13 amino acids.

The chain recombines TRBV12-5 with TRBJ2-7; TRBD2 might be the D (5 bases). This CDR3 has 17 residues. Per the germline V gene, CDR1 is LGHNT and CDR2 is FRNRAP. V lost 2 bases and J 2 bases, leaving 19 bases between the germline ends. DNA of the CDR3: TGTGCTAGTGGTTTGCCGCGACTCTTGCTCGGGGCCTACGAGCAGTACTTC. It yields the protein CASGLPRLLLGAYEQYF.

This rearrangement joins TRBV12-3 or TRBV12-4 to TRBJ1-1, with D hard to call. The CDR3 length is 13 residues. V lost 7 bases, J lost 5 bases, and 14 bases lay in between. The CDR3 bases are TGTGCCAGCAATATAGAAGTCAGAACTGAAGCTTTCTTT. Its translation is CASNIEVRTEAFF.

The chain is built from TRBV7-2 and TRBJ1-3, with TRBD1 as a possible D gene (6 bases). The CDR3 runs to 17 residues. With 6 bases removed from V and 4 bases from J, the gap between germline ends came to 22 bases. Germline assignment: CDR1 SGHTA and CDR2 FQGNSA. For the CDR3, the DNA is TGTGCCAGCAGTCGTCGCACCTTACAGGGTGCCGGAAACACCATATATTTT. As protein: CASSRRTLQGAGNTIYF.

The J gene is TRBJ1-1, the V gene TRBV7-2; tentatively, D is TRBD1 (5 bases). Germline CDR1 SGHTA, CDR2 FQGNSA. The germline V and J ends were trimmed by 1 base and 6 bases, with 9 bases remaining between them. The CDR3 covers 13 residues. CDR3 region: CASSLGRDSEAFF. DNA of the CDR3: TGTGCCAGCAGCTTAGGTAGGGACTCTGAAGCTTTCTTT.

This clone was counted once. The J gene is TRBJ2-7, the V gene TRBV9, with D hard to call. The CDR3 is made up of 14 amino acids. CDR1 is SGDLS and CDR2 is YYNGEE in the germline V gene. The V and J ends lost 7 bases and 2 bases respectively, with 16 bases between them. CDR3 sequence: CASAGKTGPYEQYF. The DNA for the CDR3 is TGTGCCAGCGCTGGCAAAACCGGACCCTACGAGCAGTACTTC.

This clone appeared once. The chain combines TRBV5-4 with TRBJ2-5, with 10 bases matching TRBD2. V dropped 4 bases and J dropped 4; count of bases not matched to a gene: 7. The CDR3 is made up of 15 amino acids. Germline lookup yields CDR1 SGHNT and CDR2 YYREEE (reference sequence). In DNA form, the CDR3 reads TGTGCCAGCAGCCCTAGCGGGGGCGGGAGAGAGACCCAGTACTTC. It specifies CASSPSGGGRETQYF.

CDR3: CASSFTGQSEQFF. CDR3 DNA: TGTGCCAGCAGCTTCACAGGTCAGAGCGAGCAGTTCTTC. The genes are TRBV11-3 and TRBJ2-1, with D possibly TRBD1 on 5 matching bases. Per the germline V gene, CDR1 is SGHNT and CDR2 is YENEEA. There are 13 residues in the CDR3. The ends were cut back, 3 bases at V and 10 bases at J, with 13 bases in the middle.

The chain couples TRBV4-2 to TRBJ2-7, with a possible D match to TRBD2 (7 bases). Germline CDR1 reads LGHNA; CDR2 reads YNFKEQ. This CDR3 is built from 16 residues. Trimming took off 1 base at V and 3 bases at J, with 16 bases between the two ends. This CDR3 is CASSQAVGGTLYEQYF. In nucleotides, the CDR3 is TGTGCCAGCAGCCAAGCAGTGGGGGGGACACTCTACGAGCAGTACTTC.

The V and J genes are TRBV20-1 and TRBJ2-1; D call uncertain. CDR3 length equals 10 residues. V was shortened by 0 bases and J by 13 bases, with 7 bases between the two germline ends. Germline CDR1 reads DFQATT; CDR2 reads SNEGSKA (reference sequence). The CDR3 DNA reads TGCAGTGCTAGAGAAGGGAAACAGTTCTTC. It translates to CSAREGKQFF.

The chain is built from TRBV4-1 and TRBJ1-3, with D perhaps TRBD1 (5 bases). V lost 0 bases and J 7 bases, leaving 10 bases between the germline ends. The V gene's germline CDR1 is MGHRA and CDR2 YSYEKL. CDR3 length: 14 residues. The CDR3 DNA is TGCGCCAGCAGCCAAGAGCAGGGAGGGAACACCATATATTTT. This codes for CASSQEQGGNTIYF.

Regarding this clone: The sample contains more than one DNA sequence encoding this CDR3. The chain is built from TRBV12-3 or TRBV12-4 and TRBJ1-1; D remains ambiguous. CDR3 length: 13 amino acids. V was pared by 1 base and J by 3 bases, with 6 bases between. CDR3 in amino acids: CASSLGAYTEAFF. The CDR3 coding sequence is TGTGCCAGCAGTTTAGGGGCTTACACTGAAGCTTTCTTT.

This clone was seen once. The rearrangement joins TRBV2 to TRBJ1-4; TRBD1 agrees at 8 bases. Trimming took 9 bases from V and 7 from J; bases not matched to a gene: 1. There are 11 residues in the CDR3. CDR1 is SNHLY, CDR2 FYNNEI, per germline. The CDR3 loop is CASGQGEKLFF. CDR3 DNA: TGTGCCAGTGGACAGGGTGAAAAACTGTTTTTT.

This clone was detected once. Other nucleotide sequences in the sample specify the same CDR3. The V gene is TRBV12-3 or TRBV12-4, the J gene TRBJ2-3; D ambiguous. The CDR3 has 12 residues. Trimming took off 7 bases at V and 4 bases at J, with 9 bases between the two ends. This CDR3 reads CASTPFPDTQYF. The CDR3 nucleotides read TGTGCCAGCACCCCCTTTCCAGATACGCAGTATTTT.